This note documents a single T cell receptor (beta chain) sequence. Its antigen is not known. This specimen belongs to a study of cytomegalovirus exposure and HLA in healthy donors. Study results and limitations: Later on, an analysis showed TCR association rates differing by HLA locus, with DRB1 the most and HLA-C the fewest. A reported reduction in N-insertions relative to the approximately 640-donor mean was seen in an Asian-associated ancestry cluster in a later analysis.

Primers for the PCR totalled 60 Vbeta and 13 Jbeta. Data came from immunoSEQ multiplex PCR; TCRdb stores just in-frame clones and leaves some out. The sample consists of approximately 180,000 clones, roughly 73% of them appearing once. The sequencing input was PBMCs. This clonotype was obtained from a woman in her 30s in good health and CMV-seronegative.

The CDR3 nucleotides are TGTGCCAGCAGCCCAACTGGTAGAGGGTCACCCCTCCACTTT. Translation gives CASSPTGRGSPLHF. V is TRBV7-6 and J is TRBJ1-6; no definite D call. This CDR3 has 14 residues. Trimming shortened V by 5 bases and J by 10 bases, and 15 bases separated the two germline ends. Germline V gives CDR1 SGHVS, CDR2 FNYEAQ.